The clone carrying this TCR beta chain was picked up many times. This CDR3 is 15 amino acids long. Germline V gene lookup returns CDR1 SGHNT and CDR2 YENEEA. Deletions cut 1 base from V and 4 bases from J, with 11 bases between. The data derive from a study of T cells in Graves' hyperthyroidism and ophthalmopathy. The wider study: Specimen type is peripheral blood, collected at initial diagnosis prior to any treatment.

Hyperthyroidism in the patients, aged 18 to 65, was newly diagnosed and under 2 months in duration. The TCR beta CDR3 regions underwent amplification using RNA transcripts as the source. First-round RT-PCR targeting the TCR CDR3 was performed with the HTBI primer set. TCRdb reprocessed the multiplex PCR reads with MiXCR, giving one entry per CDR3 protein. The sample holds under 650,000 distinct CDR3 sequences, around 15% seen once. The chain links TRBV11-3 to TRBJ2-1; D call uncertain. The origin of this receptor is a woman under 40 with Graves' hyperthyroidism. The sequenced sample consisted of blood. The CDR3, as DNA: TGTGCCAGCAGCTTAGGGACCTCCAATTACAATGAGCAGTTCTTC. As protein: CASSLGTSNYNEQFF. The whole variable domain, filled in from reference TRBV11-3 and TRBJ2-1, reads EAGVVQSPRYKIIEKKQPVAFWCNPISGHNTLYWYLQNLGQGPELLIRYENEEAVDDSQLPKDRFSAERLKGVDSTLKIQPAELGDSAVYLCASSLGTSNYNEQFFGPGTRLTVL.